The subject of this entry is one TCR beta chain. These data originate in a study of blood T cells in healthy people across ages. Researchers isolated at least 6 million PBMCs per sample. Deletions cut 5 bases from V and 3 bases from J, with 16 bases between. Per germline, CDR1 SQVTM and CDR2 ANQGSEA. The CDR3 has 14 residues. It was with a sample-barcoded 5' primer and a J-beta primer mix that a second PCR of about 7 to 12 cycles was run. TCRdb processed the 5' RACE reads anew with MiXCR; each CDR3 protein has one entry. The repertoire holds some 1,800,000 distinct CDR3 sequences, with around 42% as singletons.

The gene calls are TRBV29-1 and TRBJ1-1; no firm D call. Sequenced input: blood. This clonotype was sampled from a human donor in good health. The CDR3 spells CSVFSWAGDTEAFF. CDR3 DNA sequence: TGCAGCGTTTTTAGTTGGGCAGGAGACACTGAAGCTTTCTTT.